This T cell receptor (beta chain) came from a study of blood T cells in healthy people across ages. Broader study findings: Diversity was higher, and naive CD4+ cells more numerous, in long-lived donors than in aged donors.

The CDR3 spans 14 residues. Germline V gives CDR1 SGDLS, CDR2 YYNGEE. Between the trimmed V and J ends, which lost 2 bases and 3 bases, there was a span of 9 bases. This clonotype was seen more than once but under ten times. Its cognate antigen is unknown. The second PCR ran roughly 6 to 11 cycles with a sample-barcoded 5' primer and J-beta primers. Each CDR3 protein is one row after TCRdb ran MiXCR on the 5' RACE reads. The table lists some 1.8 million distinct CDR3 sequences, about two fifths of them singletons, with 23% in the top ten. The receptor was derived from a human donor in good health. Source material: blood. This chain links TRBV9 with TRBJ1-5; D ambiguous. CDR3 coding DNA: TGTGCCAGCAGCGTCGGGAAATTCAATCAGCCCCAGCATTTT. Translating it yields CASSVGKFNQPQHF.